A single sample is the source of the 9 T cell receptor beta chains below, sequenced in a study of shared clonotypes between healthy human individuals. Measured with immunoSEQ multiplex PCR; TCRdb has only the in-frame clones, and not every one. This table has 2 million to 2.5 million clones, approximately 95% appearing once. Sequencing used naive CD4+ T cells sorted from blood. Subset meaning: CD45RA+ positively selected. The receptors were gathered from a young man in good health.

The CDR3 coding sequence is TGTGCCAGCTCACCGGGACAGGGTGAGGGTCAGCCCCAGCATTTT. Its translation is CASSPGQGEGQPQHF. This chain connects TRBV18 to TRBJ1-5; 9 positions match TRBD1. From germline, CDR1 is KGHSH and CDR2 LQKENI. The CDR3 runs 15 residues. V lost 3 bases, J lost 6 bases, and 6 bases stayed unmatched. Full variable domain (outside the CDR3, taken from reference TRBV18 and TRBJ1-5): NAGVMQNPRHLVRRRGQEARLRCSPMKGHSHVYWYRQLPEEGLKFMVYLQKENIIDESGMPKERFSAEFPKEGPSILRIQQVVRGDSAAYFCASSPGQGEGQPQHFGDGTRLSIL.

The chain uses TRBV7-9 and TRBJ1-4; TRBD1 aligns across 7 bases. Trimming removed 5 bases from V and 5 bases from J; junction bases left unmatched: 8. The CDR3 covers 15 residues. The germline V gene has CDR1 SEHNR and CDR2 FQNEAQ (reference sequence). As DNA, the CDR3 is TGTGCCAGCAGCCAGACAGGGCGACCAAATGAAAAACTGTTTTTT. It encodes CASSQTGRPNEKLFF.

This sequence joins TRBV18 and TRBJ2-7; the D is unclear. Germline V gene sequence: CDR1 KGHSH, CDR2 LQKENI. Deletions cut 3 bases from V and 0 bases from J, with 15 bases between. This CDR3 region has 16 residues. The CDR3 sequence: CASSPLPPGPSYEQYF. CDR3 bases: TGTGCCAGCTCACCCCTCCCCCCGGGCCCCTCCTACGAGCAGTACTTC.

The CDR3, as DNA: TGTGCCAGCAGCCCCTTGGACAGGGGAGGGCCCCAGCATTTT. Its translation: CASSPLDRGGPQHF. The chain is built from TRBV27 and TRBJ1-5, with 9 bases identical to TRBD1. CDR1 MNHEY and CDR2 SMNVEV come from the germline V gene (reference sequence). Unmatched junction bases numbered 9, after V lost 6 bases and J lost 9 bases. The CDR3 covers 14 residues.

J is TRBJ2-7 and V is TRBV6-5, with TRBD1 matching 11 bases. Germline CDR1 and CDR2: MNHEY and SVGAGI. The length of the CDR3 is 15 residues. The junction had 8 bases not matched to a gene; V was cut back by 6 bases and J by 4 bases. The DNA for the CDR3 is TGTGCCAGCAGGCGTCCTGGGACAGGGGGGTACGAGCAGTACTTC. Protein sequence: CASRRPGTGGYEQYF.

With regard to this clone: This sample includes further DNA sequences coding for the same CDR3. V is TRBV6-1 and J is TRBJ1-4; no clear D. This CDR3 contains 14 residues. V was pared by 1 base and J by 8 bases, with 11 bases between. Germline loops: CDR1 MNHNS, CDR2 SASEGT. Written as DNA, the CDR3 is TGTGCCAGCAGTGAAGGTGGGCTTGGCGAAAAACTGTTTTTT. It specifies CASSEGGLGEKLFF.

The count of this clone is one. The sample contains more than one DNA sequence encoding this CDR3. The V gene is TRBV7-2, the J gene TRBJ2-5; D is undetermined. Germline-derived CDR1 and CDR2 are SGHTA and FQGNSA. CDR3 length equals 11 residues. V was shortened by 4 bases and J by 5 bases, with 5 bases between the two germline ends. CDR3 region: CASSSGETQYF. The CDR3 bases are TGTGCCAGCAGCTCTGGGGAGACCCAGTACTTC.

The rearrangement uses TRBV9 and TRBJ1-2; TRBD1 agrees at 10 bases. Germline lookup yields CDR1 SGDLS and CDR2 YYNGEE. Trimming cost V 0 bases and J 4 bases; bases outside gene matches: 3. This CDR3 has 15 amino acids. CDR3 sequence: CASSVGTGGVYGYTF. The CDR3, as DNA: TGTGCCAGCAGCGTAGGGACAGGGGGTGTCTATGGCTACACCTTC.

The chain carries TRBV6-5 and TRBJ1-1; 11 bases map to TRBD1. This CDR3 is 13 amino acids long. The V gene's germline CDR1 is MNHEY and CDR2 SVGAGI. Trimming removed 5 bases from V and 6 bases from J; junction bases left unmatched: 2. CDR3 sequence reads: CASSRTGGSEAFF. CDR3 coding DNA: TGTGCCAGCAGTAGGACAGGGGGCTCTGAAGCTTTCTTT.